These T cell receptor beta chains were read from a single sample in a study of blood T cell repertoires in COVID-19. TCRdb's copy holds only in-frame clones and misses some; the assay was immunoSEQ multiplex PCR. The sample includes around 300,000 clones, less than 85% of them seen just once. Sequences were obtained from PBMCs or T cells enriched from blood (not recorded which). The receptors were gathered from a woman in her fifties or sixties who had recovered from COVID-19. Both conserved end residues are trimmed from each CDR3. The order of the fields is CDR3 length, V gene, CDR3 protein.

CDR3 length: 11; V gene: TRBV4-3; CDR3 protein: ASSQGQGGTQY
CDR3 length: 11; V gene: TRBV11-2; CDR3 protein: ASSSRRDSQAF
CDR3 length: 13; V gene: TRBV27; CDR3 protein: ASSIGTGVVYEQY
CDR3 length: 12; V gene: TRBV10-1; CDR3 protein: ASSPGQTGNTIY
CDR3 length: 12; V gene: TRBV2; CDR3 protein: ASSAPGLFYEQY
CDR3 length: 9; V gene: TRBV18; CDR3 protein: ASSQQNEQY
CDR3 length: 11; V gene: TRBV2; CDR3 protein: ASTGQGDYGYT
CDR3 length: 12; V gene: TRBV5-1; CDR3 protein: ASSLVQADYGYT
CDR3 length: 13; V gene: TRBV5-4; CDR3 protein: ASSLPRVGTDTQY
CDR3 length: 12; V gene: TRBV5-4; CDR3 protein: ASSDGLAGETQY
CDR3 length: 12; V gene: TRBV6-2/TRBV6-3; CDR3 protein: ASSYREYNSPLH
CDR3 length: 15; V gene: TRBV5-8; CDR3 protein: ASSLETSGMGTDTQY
CDR3 length: 9; V gene: TRBV20-1; CDR3 protein: SALRDWRQF
CDR3 length: 12; V gene: TRBV5-1; CDR3 protein: ASSYRDSSGTQY
CDR3 length: 16; V gene: TRBV24-1; CDR3 protein: ATSDLVGRGDAPDTQY
CDR3 length: 10; V gene: TRBV29-1; CDR3 protein: SAWNRETEAF
CDR3 length: 12; V gene: TRBV9; CDR3 protein: ASSVAGEKGTQY
CDR3 length: 10; V gene: TRBV6-5; CDR3 protein: ASSTGFYEQY
CDR3 length: 11; V gene: TRBV24-1; CDR3 protein: ATSGGGFDEQY
CDR3 length: 11; V gene: TRBV18; CDR3 protein: ASSPGTGAEQF